This T cell receptor beta chain was profiled in a study of control samples from healthy donors and cancer patients. Libraries were prepared by immunoSEQ multiplex PCR; TCRdb keeps only in-frame clonotypes and omits some of them. This table has roughly 160,000 clones, 95% to 96% appearing once. This CDR3 comprises 14 residues. CDR1 and CDR2 (germline): MNHEY, SVGEGT. V was shortened by 5 bases and J by 1 base, with 9 bases between the two germline ends. This chain uses TRBV6-2 or TRBV6-3 with TRBJ1-5; D is ambiguous. This receptor was identified in a young woman in good health. Sequenced material: blood. In nucleotides, the CDR3 is TGTGCCAGCAGTCCCCTGGGGAGCAATCAGCCCCAGCATTTT. Translated, it gives CASSPLGSNQPQHF.